This T cell receptor (beta chain) was recovered during a study of shared clonotypes between healthy human individuals. Study-wide points: The small donor group covered limited genetic and exposure diversity.

As concerns this clone: Its cognate antigen is unknown. Likely a read error: the CDR3 ends without its conserved phenylalanine or tryptophan.

Libraries were prepared by immunoSEQ multiplex PCR; TCRdb keeps only in-frame clonotypes and omits some of them. The repertoire holds about 490,000 clones, with 79% as singletons. Specimen: PBMCs. The receptor's source is a woman in her forties in good health. Some clones in this sample may be carry-over from other donors' samples.

CDR3 residues: CASSSGRRGYTS. CDR3 in DNA: TGTGCCAGCAGCTCTGGGCGCAGGGGCTACACCTCC. The chain links TRBV7-2 to TRBJ1-2; the D is unclear. Trimming cost V 4 bases and J 8 bases, with 11 bases left between them. The germline gives CDR1 SGHTA, CDR2 FQGNSA. The CDR3 totals 12 residues.